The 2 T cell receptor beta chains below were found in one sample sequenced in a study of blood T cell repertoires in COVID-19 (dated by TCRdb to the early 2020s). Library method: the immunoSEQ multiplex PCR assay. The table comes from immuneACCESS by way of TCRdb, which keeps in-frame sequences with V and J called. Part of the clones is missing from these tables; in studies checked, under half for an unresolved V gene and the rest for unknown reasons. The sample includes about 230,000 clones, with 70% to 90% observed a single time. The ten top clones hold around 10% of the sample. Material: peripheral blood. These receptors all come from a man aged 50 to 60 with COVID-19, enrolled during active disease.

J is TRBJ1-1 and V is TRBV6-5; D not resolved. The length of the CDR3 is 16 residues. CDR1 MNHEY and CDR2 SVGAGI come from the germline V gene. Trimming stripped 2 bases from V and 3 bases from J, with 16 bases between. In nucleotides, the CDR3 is TGTGCCAGCAGTTACCGAGCTTCCGGAGGGTACACTGAAGCTTTCTTT. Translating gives CASSYRASGGYTEAFF.

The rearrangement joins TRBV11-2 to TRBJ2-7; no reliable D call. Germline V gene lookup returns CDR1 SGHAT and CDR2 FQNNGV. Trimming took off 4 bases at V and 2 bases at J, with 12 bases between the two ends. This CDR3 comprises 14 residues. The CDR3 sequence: CASSSLRYTYEQYF. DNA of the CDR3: TGTGCCAGCAGCTCTCTGCGGTATACCTACGAGCAGTACTTC.